What follows is one TCR beta chain and its context. Its binding antigen is unknown. The cohort was made up of 650 to 700 healthy bone marrow donors. At the time of sampling, every cohort member was nominally healthy, though immune exposures that went unrecorded were likely present. The donor was CMV seropositive and was included in the group of 250 to 300 seropositive cohort members. A peripheral blood sample was collected from each donor, and TCR beta sequencing was performed on peripheral blood mononuclear cells. Genomic DNA extraction from the blood cell samples was performed with the Qiagen DNeasy Blood Extraction Kit. To prepare the library, the immunoSEQ multiplex PCR assay was applied. The multiplex PCR relied on a mix of 60 forward primers for TCR Vbeta segments and 13 reverse primers for TCR Jbeta segments. The CDR3 region of rearranged TCR beta genes was amplified from genomic DNA with a multiplex PCR assay. On the Illumina HiSeq System, the amplified TCR beta libraries were sequenced as 87-base-pair reads. The original pipeline was this. A later analysis counted about 80 million unique TCR beta chains across the 650 to 700 repertoires, and some 11 million of these chains were shared by at least two donors. Raw reads were error-corrected and collapsed into unique sequences with a nearest-neighbor algorithm that merged closely related sequences to remove PCR and sequencing errors. To assign V, D and J gene segments, CDR3 sequences were aligned to IMGT reference sequences. For a sequence to be retained, a match of at least six nucleotides to both a V gene segment and a J gene segment was required. A rearrangement was called productive if the CDR3 had no stop codons and remained in frame with V and J, and every other rearrangement was called non-productive. CDR3 was defined by IMGT convention, running from the second conserved V-encoded cysteine to the conserved J-encoded phenylalanine. The earlier analysis of roughly 590 of the donors excluded sequences that lacked an unambiguous match to a single V gene segment. An earlier analysis of just under 600 of the donors called V segments functional above 56.7% productive rearrangements and segregating when the between-donor standard deviation exceeded 5%. A statistical classification framework was built for diagnosing cytomegalovirus status from the catalog of TCR beta chain sequences. In a later analysis, V and J genes were assigned by comparing TCR nucleotide sequences against IMGT/GENE-DB human TR gene sequences. A later analysis assigned CDR3 sequences and most-parsimonious VDJ recombination scenarios with the TCRdist pipeline. In a later analysis, every TCR beta chain was defined by the combination of its CDR3 amino acid sequence and its V-gene family, and reads without a unique V-gene family were dropped. In a later analysis, 500 to 650 highly shared, low-generation-probability nucleotide sequences were removed to address suspected cross-contamination and a sequencing artifact. In a later analysis, a clonal expansion index for each public chain was calculated from normalized within-repertoire ranks of inferred template counts. In a later analysis, generation probabilities were computed with a VDJ recombination model fitted to out-of-frame rearrangements, and the resulting probabilities were checked against IGoR. Hypergeometric tests were used in a later analysis to score TCR-TCR, TCR-HLA and TCR-CMV co-occurrence, with a repertoire-size bias correction applied to the TCR pairs. False discovery rates were estimated in a later analysis by permuting HLA or CMV assignments 20 times. In a later analysis, co-occurring TCRs were grouped using DBSCAN, and TCRdist sequence similarity was added for clustering within HLA-allele-positive subsets. For co-occurrence clustering, repertoires with fewer than 30,000 or more than 120,000 public chains were excluded, along with a handful of repertoires with anomalous nucleotide sharing. Entries here come from immuneACCESS through TCRdb and include only in-frame sequences with V and J called. Some clones fail to appear in such tables; in the studies checked, an unresolved V gene covers under half of the shortfall, and the cause of the remainder is unknown. The DNA gave D and trimming, while V, J and clone size come from that table. The table of this sample itemizes some 75,000 clones. The ten top clones hold 6% to 8% of the sample.

This specimen comes from a study of cytomegalovirus exposure and HLA in healthy donors (dated by TCRdb to 2017 to 2019). Background on the whole study: According to an earlier analysis of several hundred of the donors, about 179 million T cells yielded some 110 million unique TCR beta sequences and 276 Gb of sequence data. Approximately 300 gigabases of sequencing data and tens of millions of unique TCR sequences made up an early release that covered several hundred HLA-typed donors. The genetic ancestry cluster associated with self-reported Caucasian donors included approximately 85% of the roughly 360 genotyped donors. The study aimed to test whether signatures of past pathogen exposure could be identified by cataloging public T cell receptors. The study profiled the T cell repertoires of under 850 subjects by immunosequencing and related them to cytomegalovirus serostatus. Besides the first cohort of under 700 subjects, a separate validation cohort made up of some 110 different subjects was used. The study combined high-throughput TCR immunosequencing, statistical association of individual TCRs with disease status, and machine learning to predict cytomegalovirus infection status. A later analysis re-analyzed previously published TCR beta repertoires from 600 to 850 donors and added high-resolution HLA genotyping to study TCR occurrence patterns. Rather than drawing on any new phenotypic data, the later analysis identified candidate immune exposures from TCR beta sequences and the way those sequences occurred across donors. An earlier analysis of about 620 of the donors applied high-throughput TCR beta sequencing to assess whether each TCR beta V gene segment acted as functional or pseudogenic. Alongside the repertoire data, information on donor age, sex, ethnicity and CMV serostatus was compiled. Genome-wide SNP genotypes for about 65% of the 666 donors were used in a later genetic analysis, which treated that subset as a discovery cohort. Every discovery cohort repertoire had been produced on one sequencing platform. HLA typing covered class I and class II loci at four-digit resolution. Typing coverage differed by locus: A, B, C, DRB1 and DQB1 were typed in roughly 629-630 donors, DQA1 in about 550, DPA1 in roughly 590, and DPB1 in around 490. Five DR-DQ haplotypes were treated as single units for association and clustering because of strong linkage in the cohort. Across approximately 420 genotyped donors of the cohort, an average of roughly 200,000 unique TCR beta nucleotide sequences per donor were sequenced, and roughly 20% of those sequences were non-productive. The paper as a whole reports these results and caveats: Linkage disequilibrium might explain the correlated functional status among segregating V segments, but an unknown experimental factor could not be excluded. Most CMV-associated TCR beta chains appeared to be HLA-restricted in a later analysis, and the HLA associations seemed to be driven largely by CMV exposure. In both the original and validation cohorts, the classifier was reported to diagnose cytomegalovirus status with high specificity and sensitivity. According to the authors, the approach could potentially be generalized to other disease states and immunological phenotypes. Because some donors lacked HLA typing at each locus, the association tests relied only on the typed subset. A cluster of highly shared sequence variants was judged likely to represent a technical artifact of the sequencing pipeline. Broadly in line with IMGT annotations, most TCR beta V segments showed up in productive rearrangements about 87% or about 30% of the time in an earlier analysis of under 700 of the donors. Seventeen rarely observed V segments, including chromosome 9 orphons, were excluded from the earlier analysis of several hundred of the donors because counts were too low. Compared with equally common non-associated chains, HLA-associated TCR beta chains in a later analysis were more clonally expanded and had lower generation probabilities. The only immune exposure information available for the cohort was CMV serostatus. A further reported finding was that TCR beta sequences accurately predicted the HLA-A and HLA-B alleles for most subjects in the first cohort. An association between a missense DCLRE1C variant and V-gene and J-gene trimming of TCR beta chains was found in a later genetic analysis and replicated in an independent cohort. Sequencing depth was assumed to be roughly uniform across donors in the presence/absence analyses, though that assumption may not hold. Some IMGT-functional V segments, including TRBV6-2 and TRBV6-3, could not be distinguished by the 87-base-pair reads and were therefore excluded. According to a later analysis, TCR association rates differed among HLA loci, with DRB1 alleles showing the most associated TCRs and HLA-C alleles showing the fewest. In a later analysis, several top co-occurrence clusters were reported to appear linked to parvovirus B19, influenza, CMV and Epstein-Barr virus. In vitro tests confirmed that a few of the cytomegalovirus-associated TCR beta chains recognize cytomegalovirus antigens. Assigning TCR associations to individual alleles was difficult when HLA alleles, especially DR and DQ, strongly co-occurred. Most TCR sequences were seen in very few donors, while some public TCRs were found in many individuals. A later genetic analysis reported fewer N-insertions in productive TCRs among donors in an Asian-associated ancestry cluster than the roughly 640-donor mean. This cohort had only TCR beta chains sequenced, and the lack of alpha or paired-chain data limited which features could be detected. Specific HLA alleles were associated with around 18,000 TCR beta sequences at a false discovery rate of 0.05 in a later analysis. The study gave a list of under 200 TCR beta chains associated with cytomegalovirus.

Deletion took 4 bases off V and 3 bases off J, with a span of 6 bases between the germline ends. The CDR3, cysteine through phenylalanine, is 11 amino acids long. The retained sequence is limited to the CDR3, 33 bases, with the frame set at the first base. The germline V gene provides CDR1 SQVTM and CDR2 ANQGSEA. This TCR was recovered from a female donor in good health and CMV-seropositive. Here the chain combines TRBV29-1 and TRBJ1-2; a tentative D match to TRBD1 spans 5 bases. Material for sequencing was PBMCs. The sequenced DNA is TGCAGCGTTGGGGGGGACTATGGCTACACCTTC. This is translated as CSVGGDYGYTF.